This T cell receptor beta chain stems from a study of long-term antiretroviral therapy in people with HIV. The CDR3 length is 12 residues. The V gene's germline CDR1 is SGHDN and CDR2 FVKESK. Trimming took off 5 bases at V and 6 bases at J, with 8 bases between the two ends. The authors ran the immunoSEQ assay, v3.0, at survey level. Sequencing aimed at roughly 40,000-55,000 T-cell genomes per sample. Sequencing was performed with immunoSEQ multiplex PCR; in TCRdb, only in-frame clones are kept and a portion is missing. This table has approximately 27,000 clones, 80% to 95% appearing once. The receptor's source is a woman in her thirties or forties with HIV. This sequence joins TRBV14 and TRBJ2-1, with no clear D. The starting material was unsorted PBMCs, obtained 5 to 5.5 years after starting antiretroviral therapy. DNA for the CDR3: TGTGCCAGCAGCGGAAGCCCCAATGAGCAGTTCTTC. Protein sequence: CASSGSPNEQFF.